The source of this T cell receptor beta chain is a study of T cells in Graves' hyperthyroidism and ophthalmopathy (dated by TCRdb to the late 2010s). Background for the entire study: Peripheral blood samples were taken at initial diagnosis, before any treatment was given. To identify TCR V-J signatures that set the groups apart, the researchers used a discovery cohort of 95 to 100 patients, made up of 40 to 45 with Graves' ophthalmopathy and approximately 57 with stable Graves' hyperthyroidism. Prospective prediction of ophthalmopathy was tested in an independent validation cohort consisting of fewer than 20 hyperthyroidism patients and some 17 patients who later progressed to ophthalmopathy. The 100 discovery patients were divided at random into training and test sets in a 7:3 ratio. In several Graves' hyperthyroidism patients, the study also compared T-cell repertoires from thyroid tissue with T-cell repertoires from blood. Once sampling was done, hyperthyroidism patients were given methimazole at a starting dose of 30 mg daily, whereas ophthalmopathy patients were given high-dose intravenous methylprednisolone. TCR Vbeta CDR3 sequencing of 120 to 150 peripheral blood samples (around 45 ophthalmopathy, roughly 74 hyperthyroidism and roughly 17 progressor patients) is reported in the paper.

The germline V gene specifies KGHDR as CDR1 and SFDVKD as CDR2. The CDR3 runs 16 residues from the cysteine to the phenylalanine. The CDR3 DNA has 48 bases and is translated from base 1. This clonotype was observed a few times. The clone's antigen remains unknown. Germline and junction disagree at one end, which may indicate a read error. Amplification of TCR beta CDR3 regions was carried out from RNA transcripts. The TCR CDR3 was subjected to a first round of RT-PCR using the HTBI primer set and the Qiagen OneStep RT-PCR kit. The libraries were constructed in a second round of multiplex PCR and then size-selected and purified. Libraries were sequenced paired-end with 100 bp reads on an Illumina HiSeq2000. The source study handled its data this way. SOAPnuke was used to process the raw data, throwing out any read that contained adapters or uncalled bases, had a mean Phred below 15, or lacked an exact constant-primer or identifier match. High-quality paired reads were merged using COPE v1.2.5, and each unique nucleotide sequence was defined as a clonotype. MiTCR v1.1 was used to align the clonotypes against IMGT TRBV, TRBD and TRBJ reference segments. Analysis was restricted to V-J combinations with a frequency above 0.0001, which covered 99.2% of repertoires. The TCS score was defined as the ratio of F50 (clonal expansion) to E x V (chaos), calculated using BLOSUM62-based TCRdist between CDR3 peptides within each V-J. Welch's t-statistics and random forest reduced roughly 540 V-J features to 10 to 15, which were used in a naive Bayes classifier (R e1071). The public reads were reanalyzed by TCRdb: fastp trimming at Q25, MiXCR alignment, in-frame beta chains only. Entries that share a CDR3 protein sequence are merged under the most common genes and DNA. For this entry, the V and J calls and clone size follow TCRdb and not the study's own pipeline. Here the sample has 350,000 to 450,000 distinct CDR3 sequences; around 13% occur a single time. Around 10% of the sample is held by the ten biggest clonotypes.

Results the study describes overall, beyond this receptor: No statistical method was used to fix the sample size in advance, and group allocation was not hidden from the investigators. Blood samples also contained most of the expanded thyroid clonotypes (frequency above 0.001), which suggests that blood repertoires may reflect thyroid immune responses. Ophthalmopathy was separated from stable hyperthyroidism by a 13 V-J signature model, with around 90% sensitivity and about 81% specificity obtained in cross-validation and 80%/75% obtained in testing. During validation, the model predicted progression to ophthalmopathy a median of around 7 months ahead of onset, with more than 55% sensitivity and around 73% specificity.

Stable Graves' hyperthyroidism was defined as no progression to ophthalmopathy during 18 months of follow-up. Hyperthyroidism patients were aged 18 to 65 years and newly diagnosed, with disease duration of less than 2 months. Any patient with an uncontrolled infection, another autoimmune disease, pregnancy or lactation was excluded. Clinical symptoms, serum thyroxine and TRAb, thyroid ultrasound, and orbital computed tomography formed the basis for the diagnoses. Ficoll-Paque density gradient centrifugation was used to isolate PBMCs from 10 ml of fresh peripheral blood. Trizol reagent was used to extract total RNA, and RNA quality was then checked on an Agilent 2100 Bioanalyzer.

The sequence was obtained from a woman aged 55-70 years with Graves' hyperthyroidism. The material sequenced was blood. This chain is built from TRBV24-1 and TRBJ1-4; the best D guess is TRBD1, with 6 bases matching. The CDR3 reads as follows: CATSDPRQGAGEKLLF. In nucleotides, the sequence is TGTGCCACCAGTGATCCTCGTCAGGGCGCAGGGGAAAAACTGCTTTTT.